The clone carrying this T cell receptor beta chain was recorded once. Its antigen is still unknown. This entry is derived from a study of cytomegalovirus exposure and HLA in healthy donors. V lost 5 bases and J lost 9; bases outside the gene matches: 4. CDR3 length: 12 amino acids. The V gene's germline CDR1 is MRHNA and CDR2 SNTAGT. PCR involved 60 Vbeta and 13 Jbeta primers. The assay was immunoSEQ multiplex PCR, and TCRdb's table has in-frame clones only and misses some. The data contain 180,000 or so clones, over 75% of them singletons. Study results and caveats: Reportedly, TCR beta sequences accurately predicted HLA-A and HLA-B alleles in most subjects.

This rearrangement joins TRBV6-4 to TRBJ2-3, with 8 positions matching TRBD1. The material sequenced was PBMCs. The clonotype originates from a middle-aged man in good health and CMV-seropositive. CDR3 in amino acids: CASSPGGGTQYF. CDR3 coding DNA: TGTGCCAGCAGTCCAGGGGGCGGGACGCAGTATTTT.